The sample holds a few counts of the clone carrying this TCR beta chain. Its target is not known. This record belongs to a study of response to subunit inactivated influenza vaccine. Study outcomes and limitations: That few new T cells are recruited by each seasonal influenza vaccination was the authors' suggestion.

V was cut by 5 bases and J by 2 bases, with 14 bases left in between. Germline V CDR1 and CDR2: SEHNR, FQNEAQ (reference sequence). This CDR3 region has 15 residues. TCRdb recomputed calls from the RT-PCR reads with MiXCR, one row per CDR3 protein. The sample records 150,000 to 200,000 distinct CDR3 sequences, 11% being singletons. The sequencing used non-naive T cells sorted from PBMCs, collected more than 35 days after vaccination. The receptor comes from a man aged 45-65 years who received an inactivated influenza vaccine. V and J are TRBV7-9 and TRBJ2-3; TRBD2 is a possible D gene (6 bases). CDR3 in amino acids: CASSAGTYHTDTQYF. The CDR3 DNA reads TGTGCCAGCAGCGCCGGGACTTACCACACAGATACGCAGTATTTT.